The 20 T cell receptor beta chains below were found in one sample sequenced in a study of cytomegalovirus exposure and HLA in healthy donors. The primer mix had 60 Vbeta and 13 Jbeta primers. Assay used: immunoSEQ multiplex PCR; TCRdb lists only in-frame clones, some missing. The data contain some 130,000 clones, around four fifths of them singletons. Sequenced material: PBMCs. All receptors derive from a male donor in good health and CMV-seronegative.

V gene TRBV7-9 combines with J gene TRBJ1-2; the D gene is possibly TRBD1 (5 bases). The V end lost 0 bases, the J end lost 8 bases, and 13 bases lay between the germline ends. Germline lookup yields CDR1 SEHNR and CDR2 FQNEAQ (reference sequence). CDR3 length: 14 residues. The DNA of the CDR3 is TGTGCCAGCAGCTTAGCAAACGCGGGACCGGGCTACACCTTC. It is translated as CASSLANAGPGYTF.

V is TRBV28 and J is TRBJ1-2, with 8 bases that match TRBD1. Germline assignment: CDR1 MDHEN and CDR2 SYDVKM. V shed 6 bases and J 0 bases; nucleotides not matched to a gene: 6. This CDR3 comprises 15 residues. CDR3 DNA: TGTGCCAGCAGCACTGGACAGGGAGCTAACTATGGCTACACCTTC. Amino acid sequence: CASSTGQGANYGYTF.

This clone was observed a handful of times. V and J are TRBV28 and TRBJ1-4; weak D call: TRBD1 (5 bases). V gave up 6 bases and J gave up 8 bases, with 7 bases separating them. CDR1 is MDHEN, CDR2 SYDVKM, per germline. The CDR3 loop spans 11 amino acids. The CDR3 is CASRGVEKLFF. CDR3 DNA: TGTGCCAGCAGAGGGGTGGAAAAACTGTTTTTT.

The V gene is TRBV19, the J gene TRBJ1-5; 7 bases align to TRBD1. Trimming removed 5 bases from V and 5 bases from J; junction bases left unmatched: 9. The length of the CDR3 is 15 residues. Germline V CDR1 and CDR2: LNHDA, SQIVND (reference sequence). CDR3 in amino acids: CASSFDRAFYQPQHF. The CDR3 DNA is TGTGCCAGTAGTTTTGACAGGGCATTCTATCAGCCCCAGCATTTT.

CDR3 protein: CASSLARDRGAKNIQYF. For the CDR3, the DNA is TGTGCCAGCAGCTTAGCGAGGGACAGGGGAGCCAAAAACATTCAGTACTTC. The rearrangement uses TRBV7-9 and TRBJ2-4; 10 bases are a match to TRBD1. Trimming at V came to 0 bases and at J to 0 bases, leaving 2 bases not matched to a gene. Germline CDR1 SEHNR, CDR2 FQNEAQ (reference sequence). The CDR3 consists of 17 residues.

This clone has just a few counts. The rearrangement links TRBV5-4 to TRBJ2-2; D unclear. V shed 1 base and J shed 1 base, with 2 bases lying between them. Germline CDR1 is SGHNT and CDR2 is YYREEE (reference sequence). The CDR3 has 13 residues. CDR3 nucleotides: TGTGCCAGCAGCTTGCGGAACACCGGGGAGCTGTTTTTT. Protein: CASSLRNTGELFF.

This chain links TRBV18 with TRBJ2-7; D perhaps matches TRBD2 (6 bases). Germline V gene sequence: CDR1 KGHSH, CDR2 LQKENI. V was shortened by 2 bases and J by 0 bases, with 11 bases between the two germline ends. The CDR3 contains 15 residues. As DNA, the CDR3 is TGTGCCAGCTCACCATCTGCGGGACGCTCCTACGAGCAGTACTTC. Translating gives CASSPSAGRSYEQYF.

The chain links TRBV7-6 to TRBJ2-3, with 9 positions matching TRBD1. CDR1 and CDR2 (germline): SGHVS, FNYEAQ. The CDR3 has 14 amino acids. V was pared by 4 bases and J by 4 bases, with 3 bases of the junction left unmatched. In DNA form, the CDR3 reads TGTGCCAGCAGCTCGAGGACAGGGGCAGATACGCAGTATTTT. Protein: CASSSRTGADTQYF.

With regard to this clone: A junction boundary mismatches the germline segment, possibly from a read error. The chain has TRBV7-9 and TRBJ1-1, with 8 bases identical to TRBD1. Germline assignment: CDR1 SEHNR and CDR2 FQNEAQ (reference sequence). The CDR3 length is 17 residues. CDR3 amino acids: CSSSLASLTGENTEAFF. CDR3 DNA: TGTTCCAGCAGCTTAGCGTCCCTGACAGGGGAGAACACTGAAGCTTTCTTT.

The DNA of the CDR3 is TGTGCCTGGAGTCCCCCGGGACAGAGATTCTATGGCTACACCTTC. Amino acids: CAWSPPGQRFYGYTF. The chain is built from TRBV30 and TRBJ1-2; TRBD1 matches at 7 bases. Unmatched junction bases numbered 10, after V lost 2 bases and J lost 4 bases. In germline, CDR1 is GTSNPN, CDR2 SVGIG (reference sequence). There are 15 residues in the CDR3.

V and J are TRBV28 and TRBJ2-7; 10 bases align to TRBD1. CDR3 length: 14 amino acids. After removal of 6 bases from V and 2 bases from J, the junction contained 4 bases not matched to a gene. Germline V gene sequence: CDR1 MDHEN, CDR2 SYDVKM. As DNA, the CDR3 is TGTGCCAGCAGCACGGGACAGGGGACCTACGAGCAGTACTTC. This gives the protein CASSTGQGTYEQYF. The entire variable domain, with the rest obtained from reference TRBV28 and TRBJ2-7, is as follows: DVKVTQSSRYLVKRTGEKVFLECVQDMDHENMFWYRQDPGLGLRLIYFSYDVKMKEKGDIPEGYSVSREKKERFSLILESASTNQTSMYLCASSTGQGTYEQYFGPGTRLTVT.

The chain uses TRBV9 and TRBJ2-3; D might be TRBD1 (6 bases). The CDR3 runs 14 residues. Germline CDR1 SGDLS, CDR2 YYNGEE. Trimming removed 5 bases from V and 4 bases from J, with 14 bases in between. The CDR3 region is CASRPGEGADTQYF. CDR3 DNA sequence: TGTGCCAGCAGGCCCGGTGAGGGGGCAGATACGCAGTATTTT.

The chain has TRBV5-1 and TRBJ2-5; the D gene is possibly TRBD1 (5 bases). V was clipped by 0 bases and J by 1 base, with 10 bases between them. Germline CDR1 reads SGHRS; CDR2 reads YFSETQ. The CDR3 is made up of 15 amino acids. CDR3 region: CASSLATGAQETQYF. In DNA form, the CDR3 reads TGCGCCAGCAGCTTGGCCACAGGAGCCCAAGAGACCCAGTACTTC.

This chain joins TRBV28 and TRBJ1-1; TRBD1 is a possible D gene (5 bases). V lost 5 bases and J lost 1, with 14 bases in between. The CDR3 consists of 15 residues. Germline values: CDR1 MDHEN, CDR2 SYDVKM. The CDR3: CASSPRGGANTEAFF. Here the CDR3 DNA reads TGTGCCAGCAGTCCGCGTGGAGGGGCGAACACTGAAGCTTTCTTT.

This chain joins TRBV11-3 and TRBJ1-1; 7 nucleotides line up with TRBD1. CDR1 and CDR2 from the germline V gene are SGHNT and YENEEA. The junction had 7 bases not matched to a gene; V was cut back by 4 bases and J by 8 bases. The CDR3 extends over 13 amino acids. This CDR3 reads CASSSTGQREAFF. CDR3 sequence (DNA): TGTGCCAGCAGCTCGACGGGACAGCGGGAAGCTTTCTTT.

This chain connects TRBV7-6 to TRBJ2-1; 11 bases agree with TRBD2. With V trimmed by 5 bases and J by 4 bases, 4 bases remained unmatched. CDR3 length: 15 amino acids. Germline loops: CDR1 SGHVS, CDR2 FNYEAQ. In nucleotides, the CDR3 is TGTGCCAGCAGCCACGGGACTAGCGGATACAATGAGCAGTTCTTC. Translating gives CASSHGTSGYNEQFF.

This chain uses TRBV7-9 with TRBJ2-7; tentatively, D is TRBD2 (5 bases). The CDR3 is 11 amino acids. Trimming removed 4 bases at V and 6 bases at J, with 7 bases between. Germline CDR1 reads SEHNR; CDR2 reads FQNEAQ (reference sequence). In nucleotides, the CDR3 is TGTGCCAGCAGCTCCCGGGGCGAGCAGTACTTC. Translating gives CASSSRGEQYF.

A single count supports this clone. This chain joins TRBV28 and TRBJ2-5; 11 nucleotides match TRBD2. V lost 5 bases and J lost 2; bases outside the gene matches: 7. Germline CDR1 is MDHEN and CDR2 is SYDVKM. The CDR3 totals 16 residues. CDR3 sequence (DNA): TGTGCCAGCAGTCCCGGACGACTAGCGGGACAAGAGACCCAGTACTTC. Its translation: CASSPGRLAGQETQYF.

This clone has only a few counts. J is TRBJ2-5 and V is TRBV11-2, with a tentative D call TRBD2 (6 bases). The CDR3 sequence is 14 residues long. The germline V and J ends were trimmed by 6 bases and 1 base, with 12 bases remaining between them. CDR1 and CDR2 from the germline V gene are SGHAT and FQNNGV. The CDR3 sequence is CASSPSALQETQYF. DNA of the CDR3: TGTGCCAGCAGTCCTAGCGCCCTCCAAGAGACCCAGTACTTC.

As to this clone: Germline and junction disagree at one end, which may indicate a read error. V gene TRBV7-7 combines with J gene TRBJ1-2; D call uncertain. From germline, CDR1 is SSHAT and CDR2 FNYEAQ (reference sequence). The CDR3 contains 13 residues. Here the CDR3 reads CASSLVSGATPHF. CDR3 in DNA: TGTGCTAGCAGCTTAGTCTCTGGAGCAACACCCCACTTC.